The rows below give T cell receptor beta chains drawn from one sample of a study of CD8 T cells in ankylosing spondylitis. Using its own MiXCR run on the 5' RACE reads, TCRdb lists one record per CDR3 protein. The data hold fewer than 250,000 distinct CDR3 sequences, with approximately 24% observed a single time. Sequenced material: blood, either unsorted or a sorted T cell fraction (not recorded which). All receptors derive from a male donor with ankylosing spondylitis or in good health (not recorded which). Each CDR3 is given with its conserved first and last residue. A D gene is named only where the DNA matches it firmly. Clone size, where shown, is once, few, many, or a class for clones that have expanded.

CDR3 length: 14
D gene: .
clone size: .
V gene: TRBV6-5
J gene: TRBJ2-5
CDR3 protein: CASSYQAGGETQYF
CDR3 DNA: TGTGCCAGCAGTTACCAGGCCGGCGGGGAGACCCAGTACTTC

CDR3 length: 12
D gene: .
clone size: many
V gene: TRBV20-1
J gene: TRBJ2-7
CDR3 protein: CSARDSTYEQYF
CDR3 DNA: TGCAGTGCTAGGGACAGCACCTACGAGCAGTACTTC

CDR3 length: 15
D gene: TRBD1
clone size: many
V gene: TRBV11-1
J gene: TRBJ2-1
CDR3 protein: CASSIDRGSYNEQFF
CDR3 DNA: TGTGCCAGCAGCATAGACAGGGGCTCCTACAATGAGCAGTTCTTC

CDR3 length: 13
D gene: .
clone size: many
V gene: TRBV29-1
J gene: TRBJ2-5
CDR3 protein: CSVTTGGEETQYF
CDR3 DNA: TGCAGCGTTACAACAGGGGGGGAAGAGACCCAGTACTTC

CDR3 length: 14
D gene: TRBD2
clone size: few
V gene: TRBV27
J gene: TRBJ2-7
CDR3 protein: CASRAAGAGYEQYF
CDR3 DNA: TGTGCCAGCAGAGCAGCGGGAGCAGGCTACGAGCAGTACTTC

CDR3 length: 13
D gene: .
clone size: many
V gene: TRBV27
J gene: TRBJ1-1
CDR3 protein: CASTDRLNTEAFF
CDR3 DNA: TGTGCCAGCACCGACCGACTGAACACTGAAGCTTTCTTT

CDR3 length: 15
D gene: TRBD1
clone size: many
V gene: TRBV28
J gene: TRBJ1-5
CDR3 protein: CASRAGTASNQPQHF
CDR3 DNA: TGTGCCAGCAGAGCCGGGACAGCTAGCAATCAGCCCCAGCATTTT

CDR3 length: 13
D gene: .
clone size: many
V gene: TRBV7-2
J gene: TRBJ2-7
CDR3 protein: CASSLSPVYEQYF
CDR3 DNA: TGTGCCAGCAGCTTAAGTCCTGTTTACGAGCAGTACTTC

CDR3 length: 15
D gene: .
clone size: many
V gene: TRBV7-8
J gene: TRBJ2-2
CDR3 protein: CASSLVAQAAGELFF
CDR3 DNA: TGTGCCAGCAGCTTAGTCGCCCAGGCCGCCGGGGAGCTGTTTTTT

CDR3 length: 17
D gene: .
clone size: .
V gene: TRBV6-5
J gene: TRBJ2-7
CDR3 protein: CASSYLQGGSGSSEQYF
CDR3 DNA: TGTGCCAGCAGTTACCTACAGGGGGGTAGCGGGAGCAGTGAGCAGTACTTC

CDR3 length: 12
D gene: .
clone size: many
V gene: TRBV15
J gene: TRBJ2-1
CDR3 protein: CATSRGGDEQFF
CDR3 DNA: TGTGCCACCAGCAGAGGAGGGGATGAGCAGTTCTTC

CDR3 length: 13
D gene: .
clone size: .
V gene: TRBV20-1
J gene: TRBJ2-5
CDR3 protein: CSARVGYGETQYF
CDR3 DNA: TGCAGTGCTAGGGTGGGCTACGGGGAGACCCAGTACTTC

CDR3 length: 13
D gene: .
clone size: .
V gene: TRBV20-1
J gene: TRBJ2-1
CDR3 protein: CSAPGTFYNEQFF
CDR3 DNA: TGCAGTGCCCCCGGGACCTTCTACAATGAGCAGTTCTTC

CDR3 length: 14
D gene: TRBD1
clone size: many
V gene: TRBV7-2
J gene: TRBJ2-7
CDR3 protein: CASSDRVVSYEQYF
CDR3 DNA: TGTGCCAGCTCCGACAGGGTCGTCTCCTACGAGCAGTACTTC

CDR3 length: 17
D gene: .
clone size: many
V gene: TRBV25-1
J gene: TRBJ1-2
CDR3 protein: CASLADREGHQGYGYTF
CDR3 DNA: TGTGCCAGTTTAGCTGACAGAGAAGGGCACCAGGGCTATGGCTACACCTTC